What follows is one T cell receptor beta chain and its context. What it recognizes is unknown. Researchers picked out CD4+ and CD8+ T cells from PBMCs by sorting. Isolated RNA was reverse transcribed into cDNA used as the sequencing template. The assay was immunoSEQ multiplex PCR, and TCRdb's table has in-frame clones only and misses some. The table records some 180,000 clones, just over 55% of them present only once. This record belongs to a study of CD8+ T cells in alopecia areata. The V end was cut by 5 bases, the J end by 4 bases, with 17 bases between. Germline loops: CDR1 SNHLY, CDR2 FYNNEI. This CDR3 contains 15 residues. Study-wide points: Tissue-resident alphabeta T cells belonging to normal skin likewise get sequenced within scalp specimens. Shared TCR sequences were less clear between patients than in mice, possibly partly from HLA diversity. Higher clonality than in normal scalp was seen in lesional scalp, especially alopecia totalis/universalis.

This receptor was identified in a human donor in good health. The V and J genes are TRBV2 and TRBJ1-2, with a tentative D call TRBD1 (5 bases). Sequences were obtained from CD8+ T cells sorted from blood. The CDR3 DNA sequence: TGTGCCAGCAGTTCCAGACAGCTGGATATCTATGGCTACACCTTC. Protein product: CASSSRQLDIYGYTF.